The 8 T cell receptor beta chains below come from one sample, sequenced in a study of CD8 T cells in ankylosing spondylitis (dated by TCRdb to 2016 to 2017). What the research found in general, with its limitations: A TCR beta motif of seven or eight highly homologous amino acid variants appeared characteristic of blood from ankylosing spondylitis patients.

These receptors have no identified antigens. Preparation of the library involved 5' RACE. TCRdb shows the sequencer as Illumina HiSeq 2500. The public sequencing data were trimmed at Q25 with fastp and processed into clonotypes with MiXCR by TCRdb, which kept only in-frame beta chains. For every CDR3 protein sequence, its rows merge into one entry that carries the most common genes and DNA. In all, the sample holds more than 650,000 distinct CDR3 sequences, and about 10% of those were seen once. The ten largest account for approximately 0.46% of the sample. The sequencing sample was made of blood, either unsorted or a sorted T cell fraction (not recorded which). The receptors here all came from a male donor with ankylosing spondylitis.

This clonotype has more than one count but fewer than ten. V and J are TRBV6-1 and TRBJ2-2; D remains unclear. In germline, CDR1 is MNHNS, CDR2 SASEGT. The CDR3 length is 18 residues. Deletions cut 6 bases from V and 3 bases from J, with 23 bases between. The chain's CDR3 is CASSATYFEVVYTGELFF. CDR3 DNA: TGTGCCAGCAGCGCAACTTACTTTGAGGTCGTTTACACCGGGGAGCTGTTTTTT.

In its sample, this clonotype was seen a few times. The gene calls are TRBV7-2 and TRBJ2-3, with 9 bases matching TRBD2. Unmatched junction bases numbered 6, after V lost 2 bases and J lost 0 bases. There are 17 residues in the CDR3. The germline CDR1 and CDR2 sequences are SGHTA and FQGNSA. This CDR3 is CASSLLLTSGSTDTQYF. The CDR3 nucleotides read TGTGCCAGCAGCTTACTGCTGACTAGCGGAAGCACAGATACGCAGTATTTT.

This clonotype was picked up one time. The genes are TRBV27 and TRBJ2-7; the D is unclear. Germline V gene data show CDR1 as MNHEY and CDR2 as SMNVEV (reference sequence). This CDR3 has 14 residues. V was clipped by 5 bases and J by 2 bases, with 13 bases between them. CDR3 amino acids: CASSPLVDAYEQYF. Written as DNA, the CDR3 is TGTGCCAGCAGTCCCCTCGTCGACGCCTACGAGCAGTACTTC.

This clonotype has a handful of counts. The CDR3 DNA sequence: TGCAGTGCGAGGGGGCCGAATGGGGAGACCCAGTACTTC. It is translated as CSARGPNGETQYF. The rearrangement uses TRBV20-1 and TRBJ2-5, with 7 bases identical to TRBD1. The germline gives CDR1 DFQATT, CDR2 SNEGSKA (reference sequence). V shed 6 bases and J 5 bases; nucleotides not matched to a gene: 9. The CDR3 loop spans 13 amino acids.

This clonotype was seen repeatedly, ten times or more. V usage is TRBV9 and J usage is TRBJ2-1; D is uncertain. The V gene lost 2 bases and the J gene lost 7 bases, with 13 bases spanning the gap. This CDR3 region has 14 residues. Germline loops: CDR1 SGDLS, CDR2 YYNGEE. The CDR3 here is CASSVLTANNEQFF. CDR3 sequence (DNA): TGTGCCAGCAGCGTGCTAACCGCGAATAATGAGCAGTTCTTC.

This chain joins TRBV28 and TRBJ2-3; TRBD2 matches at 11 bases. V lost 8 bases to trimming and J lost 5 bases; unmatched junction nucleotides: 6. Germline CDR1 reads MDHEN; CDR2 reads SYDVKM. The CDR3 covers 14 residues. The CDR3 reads CASQVAGGQDTQYF. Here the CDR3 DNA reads TGTGCCAGCCAAGTAGCGGGAGGGCAAGATACGCAGTATTTT. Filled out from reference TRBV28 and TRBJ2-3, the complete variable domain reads DVKVTQSSRYLVKRTGEKVFLECVQDMDHENMFWYRQDPGLGLRLIYFSYDVKMKEKGDIPEGYSVSREKKERFSLILESASTNQTSMYLCASQVAGGQDTQYFGPGTRLTVL.

The CDR3, as DNA: TGTGCCAGCAGTTACAGGGCTGGCTACACCTTC. Translated, it gives CASSYRAGYTF. The chain is built from TRBV28 and TRBJ1-2; TRBD1 might be the D (6 bases). CDR3 length equals 11 residues. The germline CDR1 and CDR2 sequences are MDHEN and SYDVKM. V shed 4 bases and J shed 7 bases, with 7 bases lying between them.

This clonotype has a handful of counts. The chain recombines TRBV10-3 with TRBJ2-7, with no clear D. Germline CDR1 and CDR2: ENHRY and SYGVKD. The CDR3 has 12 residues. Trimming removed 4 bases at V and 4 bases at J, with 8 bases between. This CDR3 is CAISGGDYEQYF. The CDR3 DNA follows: TGTGCCATCAGTGGCGGAGATTACGAGCAGTACTTC.